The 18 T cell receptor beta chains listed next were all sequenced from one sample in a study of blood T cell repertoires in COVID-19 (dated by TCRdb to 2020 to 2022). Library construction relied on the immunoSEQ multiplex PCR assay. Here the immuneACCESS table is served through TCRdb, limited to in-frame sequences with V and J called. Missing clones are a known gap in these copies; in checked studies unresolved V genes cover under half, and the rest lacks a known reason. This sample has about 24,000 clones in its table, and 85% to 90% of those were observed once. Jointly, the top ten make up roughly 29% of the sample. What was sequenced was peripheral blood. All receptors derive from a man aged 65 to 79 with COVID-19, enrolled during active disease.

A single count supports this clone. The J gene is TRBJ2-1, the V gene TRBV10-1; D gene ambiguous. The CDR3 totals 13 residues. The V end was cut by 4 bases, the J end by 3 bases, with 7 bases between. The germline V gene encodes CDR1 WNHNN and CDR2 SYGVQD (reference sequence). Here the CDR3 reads CASSGQIYNEQFF. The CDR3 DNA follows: TGCGCCAGCAGTGGGCAGATCTACAATGAGCAGTTCTTC.

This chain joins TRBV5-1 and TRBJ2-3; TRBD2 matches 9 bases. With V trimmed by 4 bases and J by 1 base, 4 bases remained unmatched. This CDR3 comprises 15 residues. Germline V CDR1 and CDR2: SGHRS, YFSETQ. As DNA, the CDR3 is TGCGCCAGCAGCGGGAGGACTAGCGGCACAGATACGCAGTATTTT. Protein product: CASSGRTSGTDTQYF. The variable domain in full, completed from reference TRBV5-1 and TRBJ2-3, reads KAGVTQTPRYLIKTRGQQVTLSCSPISGHRSVSWYQQTPGQGLQFLFEYFSETQRNKGNFPGRFSGRQFSNSRSEMNVSTLELGDSALYLCASSGRTSGTDTQYFGPGTRLTVL.

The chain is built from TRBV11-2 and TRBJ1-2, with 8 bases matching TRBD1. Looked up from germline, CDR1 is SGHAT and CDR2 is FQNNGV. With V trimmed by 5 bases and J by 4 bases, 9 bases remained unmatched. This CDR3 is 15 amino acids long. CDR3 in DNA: TGTGCCAGCAGCCAATCCCCGGGACAGGCCTATGGCTACACCTTC. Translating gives CASSQSPGQAYGYTF. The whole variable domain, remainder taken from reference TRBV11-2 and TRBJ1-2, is EAGVAQSPRYKIIEKRQSVAFWCNPISGHATLYWYQQILGQGPKLLIQFQNNGVVDDSQLPKDRFSAERLKGVDSTLKIQPAKLEDSAVYLCASSQSPGQAYGYTFGSGTRLTVV.

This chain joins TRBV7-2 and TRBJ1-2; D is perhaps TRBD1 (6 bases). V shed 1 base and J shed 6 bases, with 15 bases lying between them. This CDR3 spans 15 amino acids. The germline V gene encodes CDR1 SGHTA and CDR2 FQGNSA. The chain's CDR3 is CASSLDGRGRDGYTF. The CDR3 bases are TGTGCCAGCAGCTTAGACGGCAGGGGAAGAGATGGCTACACCTTC.

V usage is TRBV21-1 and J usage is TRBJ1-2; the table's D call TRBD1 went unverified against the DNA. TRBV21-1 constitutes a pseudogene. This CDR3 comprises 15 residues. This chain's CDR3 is CASSRRGLYNYGYTF. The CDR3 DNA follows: TGTGCCAGCAGCAGAAGGGGGCTGTATAACTATGGCTACACCTTC.

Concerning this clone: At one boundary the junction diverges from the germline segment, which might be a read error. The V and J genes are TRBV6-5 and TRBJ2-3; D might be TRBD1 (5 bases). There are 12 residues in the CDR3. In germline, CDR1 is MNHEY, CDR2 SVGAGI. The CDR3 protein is CASSPQGSSMNF. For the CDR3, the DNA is TGTGCCAGCAGTCCCCAGGGAAGTAGTATGAATTTT.

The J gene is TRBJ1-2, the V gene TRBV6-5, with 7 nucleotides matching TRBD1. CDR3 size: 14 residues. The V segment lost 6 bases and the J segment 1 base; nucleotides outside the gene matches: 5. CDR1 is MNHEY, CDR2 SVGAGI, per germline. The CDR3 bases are TGTGCCAGCAGCCTCGACAGGGATAACTATGGCTACACCTTC. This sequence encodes CASSLDRDNYGYTF.

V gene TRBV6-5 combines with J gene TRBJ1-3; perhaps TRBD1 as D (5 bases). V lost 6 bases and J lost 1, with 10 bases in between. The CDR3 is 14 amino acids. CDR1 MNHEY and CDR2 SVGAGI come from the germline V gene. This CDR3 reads CASSLRTSGNTIYF. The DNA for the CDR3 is TGTGCCAGCAGCCTCAGGACATCTGGAAACACCATATATTTT.

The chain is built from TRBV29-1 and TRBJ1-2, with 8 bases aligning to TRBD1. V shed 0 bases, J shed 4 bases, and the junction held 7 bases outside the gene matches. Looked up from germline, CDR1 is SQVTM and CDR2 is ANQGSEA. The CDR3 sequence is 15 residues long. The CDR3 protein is CSVEDQGAGFYGYTF. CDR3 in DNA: TGCAGCGTTGAAGATCAGGGGGCCGGATTCTATGGCTACACCTTC.

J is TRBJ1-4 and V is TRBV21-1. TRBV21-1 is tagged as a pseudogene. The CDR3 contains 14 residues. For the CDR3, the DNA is TGTGCCAGCAGCCTGGACCGGGAACGGGAAAAACTGTTTTTT. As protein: CASSLDREREKLFF.

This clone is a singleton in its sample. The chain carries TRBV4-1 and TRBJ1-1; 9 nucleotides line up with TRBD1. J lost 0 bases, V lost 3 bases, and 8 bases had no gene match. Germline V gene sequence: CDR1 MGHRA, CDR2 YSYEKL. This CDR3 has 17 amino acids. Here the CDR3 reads CASSQGPGTGLNTEAFF. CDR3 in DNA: TGCGCCAGCAGCCAGGGACCCGGGACAGGGCTGAACACTGAAGCTTTCTTT.

The CDR3 is CASSALGGNEKLFF. Here the CDR3 DNA reads TGTGCCAGCAGCGCCTTGGGGGGTAATGAAAAACTGTTTTTT. This chain connects TRBV2 to TRBJ1-4, with a weak D call TRBD1 (5 bases). CDR1 and CDR2 (germline): SNHLY, FYNNEI. This CDR3 has 14 residues. The V end was cut by 6 bases, the J end by 4 bases, with 12 bases between.

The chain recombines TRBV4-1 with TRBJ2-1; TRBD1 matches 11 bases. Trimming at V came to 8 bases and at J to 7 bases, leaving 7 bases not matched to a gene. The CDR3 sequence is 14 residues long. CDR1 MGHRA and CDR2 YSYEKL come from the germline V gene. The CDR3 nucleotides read TGCGCCAGCGGAACCGGGACAGGGGGGAATGAGCAGTTCTTC. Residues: CASGTGTGGNEQFF.

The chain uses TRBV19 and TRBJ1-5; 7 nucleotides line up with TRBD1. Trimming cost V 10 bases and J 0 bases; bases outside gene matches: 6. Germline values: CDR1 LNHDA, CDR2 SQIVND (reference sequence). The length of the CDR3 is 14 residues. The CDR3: CATSGQISNQPQHF. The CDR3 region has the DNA TGTGCCACGTCGGGACAGATTAGCAATCAGCCCCAGCATTTT.

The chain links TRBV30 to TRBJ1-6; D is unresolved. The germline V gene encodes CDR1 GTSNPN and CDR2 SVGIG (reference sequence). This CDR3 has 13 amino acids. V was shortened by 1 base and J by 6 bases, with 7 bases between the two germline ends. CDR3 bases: TGTGCCTGGAGTGAACAGAGTAATTCACCCCTCCACTTT. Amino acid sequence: CAWSEQSNSPLHF.

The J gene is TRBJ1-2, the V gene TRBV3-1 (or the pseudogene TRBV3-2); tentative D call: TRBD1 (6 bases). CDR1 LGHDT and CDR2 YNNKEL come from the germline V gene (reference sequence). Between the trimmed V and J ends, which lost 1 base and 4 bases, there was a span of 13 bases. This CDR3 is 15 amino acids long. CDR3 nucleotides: TGTGCCAGCAGCCAAGCCGGGGGGCGCCCCTATGGCTACACCTTC. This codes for CASSQAGGRPYGYTF.

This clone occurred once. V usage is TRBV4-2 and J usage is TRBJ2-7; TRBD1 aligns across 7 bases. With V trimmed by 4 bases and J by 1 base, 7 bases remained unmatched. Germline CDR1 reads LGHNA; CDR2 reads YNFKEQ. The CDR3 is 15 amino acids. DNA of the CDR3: TGTGCCAGCAGCCCCCAGGGGGAAGGTTCCTACGAGCAGTACTTC. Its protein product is CASSPQGEGSYEQYF.

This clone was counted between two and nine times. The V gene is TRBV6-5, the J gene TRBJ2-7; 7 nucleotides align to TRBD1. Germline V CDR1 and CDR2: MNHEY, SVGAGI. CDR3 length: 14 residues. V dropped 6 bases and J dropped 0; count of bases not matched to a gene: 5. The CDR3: CASRLTGVSYEQYF. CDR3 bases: TGTGCCAGCAGACTCACAGGGGTCTCCTACGAGCAGTACTTC.